This TCR beta chain emerged from a study of vaccination effects on CD4 cells after COVID-19. Study as a whole: The cohort was immunized with two doses of either the BNT162b2 or mRNA-1273 vaccine.

With respect to this clone: Its antigen is not identified.

Sequencing in the ViraFEST assay came after antigen-specific CD4+ T cells had been expanded with viral peptide pools, which were used to stimulate PBMC. Following culture for approximately ten days, CD4+ T cells were isolated. All vaccine recipients tested negative for nucleocapsid antibodies and had never contracted SARS-CoV-2 infection. Every well housed two million PBMC, which grew in culture alongside about 9.9 IU/ml IL-2 and 8.5 to 10 ug/ml peptides. Cultures got half-medium changes with IL-2 on days 3 and 7. Method: immunoSEQ multiplex PCR; TCRdb's copy keeps in-frame clones and lacks some. The data contain 50,000 to 60,000 clones, around 70% of them singletons. Broader study findings: Common cold coronaviruses were cross-recognized by only 1 of 255 vaccine-induced clones in healthy vaccinees.

The CDR3 runs to 13 residues. With V trimmed by 5 bases and J by 6 bases, 4 bases remained unmatched. Germline CDR1 reads MNHEY; CDR2 reads SVGEGT. This sequence was found in a human donor who received a COVID-19 vaccine. The chain recombines TRBV6-2 or TRBV6-3 with TRBJ2-1, with TRBD2 matching 7 bases. This sample comprised CD4+ T cells from PBMCs cultured with SARS-CoV-2 spike peptides, obtained before COVID-19 vaccination. DNA for the CDR3: TGTGCCAGCAGTCACGGGGGGTTCAATGAGCAGTTCTTC. This translates into CASSHGGFNEQFF.